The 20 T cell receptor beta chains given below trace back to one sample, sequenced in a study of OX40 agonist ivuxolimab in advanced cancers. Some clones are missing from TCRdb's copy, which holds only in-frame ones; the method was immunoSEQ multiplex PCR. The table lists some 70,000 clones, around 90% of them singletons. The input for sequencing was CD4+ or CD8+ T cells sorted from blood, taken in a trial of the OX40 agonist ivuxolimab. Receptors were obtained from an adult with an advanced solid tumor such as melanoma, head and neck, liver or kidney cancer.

The CDR3 spells CASSQDQGGNQPQHF. The CDR3 region has the DNA TGCGCCAGCAGCCAGGATCAGGGGGGCAATCAGCCCCAGCATTTT. The rearrangement uses TRBV4-3 and TRBJ1-5, with TRBD1 matching over 7 bases. The CDR3 is made up of 15 amino acids. Germline CDR1 is LGHNA and CDR2 is YSLEER. V gave up 3 bases and J gave up 2 bases; unmatched junction bases: 4.

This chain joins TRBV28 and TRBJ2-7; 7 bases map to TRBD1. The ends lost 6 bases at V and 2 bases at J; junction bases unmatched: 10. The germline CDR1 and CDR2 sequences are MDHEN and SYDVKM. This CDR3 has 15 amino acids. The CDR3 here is CASRRLTGVPYEQYF. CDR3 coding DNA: TGTGCCAGCAGAAGACTCACAGGGGTTCCCTACGAGCAGTACTTC.

The CDR3 region is CASKARTDTQYF. Here the CDR3 DNA reads TGTGCCAGCAAAGCGCGGACAGATACGCAGTATTTT. The V and J genes are TRBV6-1 and TRBJ2-3; D gene uncertain. The length of the CDR3 is 12 residues. Trimming took 7 bases from V and 3 from J, leaving 8 bases between them. Germline CDR1 and CDR2: MNHNS and SASEGT.

The CDR3 here is CASSSGTGRVEQYF. CDR3 bases: TGTGCCAGCAGTTCCGGGACAGGGAGAGTCGAGCAGTACTTC. The genes are TRBV7-3 and TRBJ2-7, with TRBD1 matching 9 bases. The CDR3 covers 14 residues. The ends lost 6 bases at V and 6 bases at J; junction bases unmatched: 9. Germline V gene data show CDR1 as SGHTA and CDR2 as FQGTGA.

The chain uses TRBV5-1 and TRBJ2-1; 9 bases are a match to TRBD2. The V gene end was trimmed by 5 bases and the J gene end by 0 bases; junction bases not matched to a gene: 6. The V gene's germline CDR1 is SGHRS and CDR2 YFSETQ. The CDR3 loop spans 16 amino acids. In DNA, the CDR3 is TGCGCCAGCAGTCCTAGCGGGGCGAGCTCCTACAATGAGCAGTTCTTC. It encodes CASSPSGASSYNEQFF.

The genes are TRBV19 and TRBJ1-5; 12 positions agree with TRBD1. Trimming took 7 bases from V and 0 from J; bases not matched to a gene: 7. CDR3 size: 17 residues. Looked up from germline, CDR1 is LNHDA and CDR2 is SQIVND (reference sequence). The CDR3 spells CASTLGTGGYSNQPQHF. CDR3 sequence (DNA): TGTGCCAGTACCCTAGGGACAGGGGGCTATAGCAATCAGCCCCAGCATTTT.

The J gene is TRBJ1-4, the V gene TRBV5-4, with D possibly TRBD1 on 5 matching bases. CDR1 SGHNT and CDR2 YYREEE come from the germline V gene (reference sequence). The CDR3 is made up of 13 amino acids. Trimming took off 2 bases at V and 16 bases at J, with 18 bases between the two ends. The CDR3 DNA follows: TGTGCCAGCAGCTTAGGATTCCGGGACGTATCGTTTTTT. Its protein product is CASSLGFRDVSFF.

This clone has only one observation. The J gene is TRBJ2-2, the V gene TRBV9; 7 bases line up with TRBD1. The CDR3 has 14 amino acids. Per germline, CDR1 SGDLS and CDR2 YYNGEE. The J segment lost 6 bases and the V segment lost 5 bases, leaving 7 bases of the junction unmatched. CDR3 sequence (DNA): TGTGCCAGCAGTCGACAGGGTAGTTCCGGGGAGCTGTTTTTT. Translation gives CASSRQGSSGELFF.

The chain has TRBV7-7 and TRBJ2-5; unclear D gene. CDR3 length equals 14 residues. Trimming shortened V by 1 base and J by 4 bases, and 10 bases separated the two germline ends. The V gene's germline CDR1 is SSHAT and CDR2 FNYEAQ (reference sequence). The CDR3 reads CASSLGMGAETQYF. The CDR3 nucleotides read TGTGCCAGCAGCTTAGGGATGGGCGCAGAGACCCAGTACTTC.

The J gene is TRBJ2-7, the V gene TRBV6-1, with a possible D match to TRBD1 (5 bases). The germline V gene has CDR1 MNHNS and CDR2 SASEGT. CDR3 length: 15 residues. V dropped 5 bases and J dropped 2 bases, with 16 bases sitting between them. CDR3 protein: CASSWSQGLTYEQYF. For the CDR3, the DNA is TGTGCCAGCAGTTGGTCCCAGGGCCTAACCTACGAGCAGTACTTC.

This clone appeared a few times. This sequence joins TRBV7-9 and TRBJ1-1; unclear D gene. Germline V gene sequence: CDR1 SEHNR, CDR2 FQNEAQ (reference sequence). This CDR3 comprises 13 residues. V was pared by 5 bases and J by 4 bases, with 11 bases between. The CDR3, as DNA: TGTGCCAGCAGCCGAGATTATTCCACTGAAGCTTTCTTT. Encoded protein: CASSRDYSTEAFF.

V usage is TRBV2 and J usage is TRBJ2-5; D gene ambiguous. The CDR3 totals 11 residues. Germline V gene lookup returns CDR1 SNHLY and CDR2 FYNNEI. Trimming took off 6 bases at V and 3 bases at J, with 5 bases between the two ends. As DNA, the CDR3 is TGTGCCAGCAGGACGGAAGAGACCCAGTACTTC. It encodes CASRTEETQYF.

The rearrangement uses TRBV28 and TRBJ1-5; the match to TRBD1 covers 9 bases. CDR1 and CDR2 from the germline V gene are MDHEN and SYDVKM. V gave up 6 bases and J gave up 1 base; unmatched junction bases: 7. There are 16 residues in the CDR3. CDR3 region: CASSSLGQGSNQPQHF. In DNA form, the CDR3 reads TGTGCCAGCAGCAGCCTCGGACAGGGGAGCAATCAGCCCCAGCATTTT.

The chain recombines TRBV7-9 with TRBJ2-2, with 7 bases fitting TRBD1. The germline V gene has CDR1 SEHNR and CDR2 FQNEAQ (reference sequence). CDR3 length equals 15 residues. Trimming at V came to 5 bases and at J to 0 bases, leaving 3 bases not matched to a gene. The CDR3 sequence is CASSRGPANTGELFF. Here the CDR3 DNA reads TGTGCCAGCAGCAGGGGGCCGGCGAACACCGGGGAGCTGTTTTTT.

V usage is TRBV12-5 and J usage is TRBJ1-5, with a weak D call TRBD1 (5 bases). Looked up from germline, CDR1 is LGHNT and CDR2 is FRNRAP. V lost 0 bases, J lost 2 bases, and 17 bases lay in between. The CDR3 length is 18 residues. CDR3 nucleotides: TGTGCTAGTGGTTTGGTACGCTCCAGGGACTTGGGCAATCAGCCCCAGCATTTT. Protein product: CASGLVRSRDLGNQPQHF.

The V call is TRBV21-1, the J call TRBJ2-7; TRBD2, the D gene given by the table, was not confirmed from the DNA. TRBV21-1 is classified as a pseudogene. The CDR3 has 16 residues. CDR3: CASRDGRGEISYEQYF. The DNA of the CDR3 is TGTGCCAGCAGGGATGGGCGGGGCGAAATAAGCTACGAGCAGTACTTC.

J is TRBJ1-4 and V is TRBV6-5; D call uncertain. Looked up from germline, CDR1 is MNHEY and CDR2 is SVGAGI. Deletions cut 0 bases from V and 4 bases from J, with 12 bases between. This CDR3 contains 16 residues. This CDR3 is CASSYSNRRLNEKLFF. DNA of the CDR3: TGTGCCAGCAGTTACTCGAACCGACGGCTTAATGAAAAACTGTTTTTT.

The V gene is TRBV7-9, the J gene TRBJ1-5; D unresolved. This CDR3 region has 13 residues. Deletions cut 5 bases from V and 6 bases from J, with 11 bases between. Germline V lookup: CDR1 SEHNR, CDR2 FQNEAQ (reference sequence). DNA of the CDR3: TGTGCCAGCAGCGAGGGTGTTGCTCAGCCCCAGCATTTT. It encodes CASSEGVAQPQHF.

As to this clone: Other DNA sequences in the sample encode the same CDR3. The CDR3 DNA sequence: TGCGCCAGCAGCCAAGATTGGGTAACTGAAGCTTTCTTT. Residues: CASSQDWVTEAFF. The chain links TRBV4-3 to TRBJ1-1; D not certain. Trimming shortened V by 0 bases and J by 5 bases, and 7 bases separated the two germline ends. The CDR3 length is 13 residues. Germline assignment: CDR1 LGHNA and CDR2 YSLEER.

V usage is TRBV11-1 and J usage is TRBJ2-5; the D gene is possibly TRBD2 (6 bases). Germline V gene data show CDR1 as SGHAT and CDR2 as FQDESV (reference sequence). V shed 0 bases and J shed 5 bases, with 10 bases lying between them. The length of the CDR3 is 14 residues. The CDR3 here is CASSLAGTGETQYF. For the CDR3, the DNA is TGTGCCAGCAGCTTAGCGGGGACTGGGGAGACCCAGTACTTC.